What follows describes a single TCR beta chain. What it binds is unknown. Sequencing was performed with immunoSEQ multiplex PCR; in TCRdb, only in-frame clones are kept and a portion is missing. This table holds about 91,000 clones, 80% to 95% found once. Deletions cut 1 base from V and 3 bases from J, with 10 bases between. The CDR3 contains 16 residues. Germline CDR1 and CDR2: SGHDN and FVKESK. The sample comes from a study of T cell responses to AZD1222 COVID-19 vaccine. Study conclusions and caveats: The study found vaccine-associated CD4 TCRs spanning spike, dominant at 160-218 and 743-854.

This chain links TRBV14 with TRBJ1-6; D is uncertain. Sequences were derived from peripheral blood, sampled 28 days after the second AZD1222 dose. This receptor was obtained from an adult who received the AZD1222 COVID-19 vaccine. The CDR3 reads CASSQVPANYNSPLHF. CDR3 bases: TGTGCCAGCAGCCAAGTTCCAGCGAACTATAATTCACCCCTCCACTTT.